This record looks at one TCR beta chain sequence and its context. The data originate from a study of blood T cell repertoires in COVID-19. Generated by immunoSEQ multiplex PCR, the TCRdb table keeps only in-frame clones and is missing some. The sample includes roughly 66,000 clones, 82% of them seen just once. Trimming removed 1 base at V and 0 bases at J, with 10 bases between. The germline V gene has CDR1 LGHNA and CDR2 YNFKEQ. The CDR3 spans 16 residues. This chain connects TRBV4-2 to TRBJ1-3; tentative D call: TRBD1 (6 bases). This TCR derives from a man in his fifties or sixties with acute or convalescent COVID-19. Sequenced: peripheral blood. CDR3 DNA: TGTGCCAGCAGCCAAGGGGGGCTGGACTCTGGAAACACCATATATTTT. Residues: CASSQGGLDSGNTIYF.